This TCR beta chain originates from a study of cytomegalovirus exposure and HLA in healthy donors. The CDR3 is made up of 13 amino acids. Germline V gene lookup returns CDR1 SGHNT and CDR2 YYREEE (reference sequence). Germline trimming cut 3 bases from V and 4 bases from J; bases unmatched to any gene: 0. PCR involved 60 Vbeta and 13 Jbeta primers. Repertoires were generated with immunoSEQ multiplex PCR, while TCRdb's copy carries only in-frame clones and drops some. Seen here are around 81,000 clones, about 64% observed once, and the top ten hold over 5.5%. This receptor was obtained from a man in his thirties or forties in good health and CMV-seropositive. Sequencing was carried out using PBMCs. The chain employs TRBV5-4 and TRBJ2-5; 10 nucleotides agree with TRBD1. CDR3 nucleotide sequence: TGTGCCAGCAGCTGGGACAGGGGAGAGACCCAGTACTTC. Amino acid sequence: CASSWDRGETQYF.